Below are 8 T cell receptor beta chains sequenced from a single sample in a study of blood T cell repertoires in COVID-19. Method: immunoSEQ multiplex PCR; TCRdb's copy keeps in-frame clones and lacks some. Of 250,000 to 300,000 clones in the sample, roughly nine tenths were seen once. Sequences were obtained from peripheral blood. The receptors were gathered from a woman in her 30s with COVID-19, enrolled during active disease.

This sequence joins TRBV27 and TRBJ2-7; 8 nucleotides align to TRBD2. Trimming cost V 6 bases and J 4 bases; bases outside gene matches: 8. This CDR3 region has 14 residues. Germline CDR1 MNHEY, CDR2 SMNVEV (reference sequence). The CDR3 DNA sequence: TGTGCCAGCAGGGGAGCGGGAGCCACATACGAGCAGTACTTC. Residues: CASRGAGATYEQYF.

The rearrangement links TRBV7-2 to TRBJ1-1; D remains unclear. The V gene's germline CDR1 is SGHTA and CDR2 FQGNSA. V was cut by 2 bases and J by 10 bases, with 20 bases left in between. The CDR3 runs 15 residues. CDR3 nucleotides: TGTGCCAGCAGCTTAAGAGCAGACTTCCCGACCCGAGCTTTCTTT. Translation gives CASSLRADFPTRAFF.

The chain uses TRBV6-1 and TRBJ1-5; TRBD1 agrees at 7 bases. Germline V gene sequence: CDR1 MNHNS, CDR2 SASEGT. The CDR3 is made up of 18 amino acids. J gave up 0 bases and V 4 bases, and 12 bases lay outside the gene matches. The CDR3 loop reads CASSGHETGRYSNQPQHF. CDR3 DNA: TGTGCCAGCAGTGGGCACGAGACAGGGAGATATAGCAATCAGCCCCAGCATTTT.

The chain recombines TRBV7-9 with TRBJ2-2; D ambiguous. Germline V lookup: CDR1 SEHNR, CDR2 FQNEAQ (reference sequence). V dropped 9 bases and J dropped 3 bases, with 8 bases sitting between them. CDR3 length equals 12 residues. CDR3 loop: CASLDDTGELFF. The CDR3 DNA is TGTGCCAGTCTAGATGACACCGGGGAGCTGTTTTTT.

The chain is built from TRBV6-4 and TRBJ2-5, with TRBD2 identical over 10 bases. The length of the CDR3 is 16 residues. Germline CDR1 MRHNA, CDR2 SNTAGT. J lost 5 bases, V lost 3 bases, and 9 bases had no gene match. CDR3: CASSEREAGGLETQYF. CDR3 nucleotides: TGTGCCAGCAGTGAAAGGGAAGCGGGAGGGCTGGAGACCCAGTACTTC.

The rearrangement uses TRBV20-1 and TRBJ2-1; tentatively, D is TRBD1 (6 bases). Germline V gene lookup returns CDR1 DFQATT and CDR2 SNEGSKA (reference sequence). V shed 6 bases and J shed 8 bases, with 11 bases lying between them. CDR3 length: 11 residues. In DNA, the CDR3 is TGCAGTGCGAGGGACATCCATGAGCAGTTCTTC. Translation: CSARDIHEQFF.

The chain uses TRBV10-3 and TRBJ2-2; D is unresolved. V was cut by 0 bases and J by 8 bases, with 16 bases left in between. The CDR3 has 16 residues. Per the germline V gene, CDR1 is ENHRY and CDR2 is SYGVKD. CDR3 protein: CAISESLGLAGGELFF. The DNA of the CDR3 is TGTGCCATCAGTGAGTCGTTAGGATTAGCCGGGGGGGAGCTGTTTTTT.

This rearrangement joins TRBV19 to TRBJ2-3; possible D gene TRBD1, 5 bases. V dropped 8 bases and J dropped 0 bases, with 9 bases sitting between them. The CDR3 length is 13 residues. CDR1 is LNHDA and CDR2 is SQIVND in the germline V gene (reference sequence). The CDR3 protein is CASLRESTDTQYF. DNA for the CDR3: TGTGCCAGTCTCAGGGAAAGCACAGATACGCAGTATTTT.